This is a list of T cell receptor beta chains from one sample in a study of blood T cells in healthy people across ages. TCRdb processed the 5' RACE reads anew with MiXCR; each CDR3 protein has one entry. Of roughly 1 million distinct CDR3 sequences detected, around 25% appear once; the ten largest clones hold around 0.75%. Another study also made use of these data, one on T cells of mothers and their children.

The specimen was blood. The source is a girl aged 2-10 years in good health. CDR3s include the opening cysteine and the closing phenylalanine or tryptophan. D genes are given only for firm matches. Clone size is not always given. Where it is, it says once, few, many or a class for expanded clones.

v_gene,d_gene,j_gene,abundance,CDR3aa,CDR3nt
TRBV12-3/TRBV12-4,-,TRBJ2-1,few,CASSLVGGQHYNEQFF,TGTGCCAGCAGTCTTGTCGGGGGACAGCACTACAATGAGCAGTTCTTC
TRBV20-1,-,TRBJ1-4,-,CSARDFLRDTGEKLFF,TGCAGTGCTAGAGATTTCCTCAGGGACACGGGTGAAAAACTGTTTTTT
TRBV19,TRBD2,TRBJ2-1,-,CASSIVAGGSYNEQFF,TGTGCCAGTAGTATTGTAGCGGGAGGGTCCTACAATGAGCAGTTCTTC
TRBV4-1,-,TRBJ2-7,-,CASSQEGLGPYEQYF,TGCGCCAGCAGCCAAGAGGGGCTGGGCCCCTACGAGCAGTACTTC
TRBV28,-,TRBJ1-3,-,CASSPRGNSGNTIYF,TGTGCCAGCAGTCCCAGAGGCAACTCTGGAAACACCATATATTTT
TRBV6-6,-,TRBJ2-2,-,CASTVGRTGELFF,TGTGCCAGCACTGTGGGACGGACCGGGGAGCTGTTTTTT
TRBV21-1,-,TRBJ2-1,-,CASSKPPFNEQFF,TGTGCCAGCAGCAAACCTCCCTTCAATGAGCAGTTCTTC
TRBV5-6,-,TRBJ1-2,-,CASSLTVGGYTF,TGTGCCAGCAGCTTAACAGTGGGTGGCTACACCTTC
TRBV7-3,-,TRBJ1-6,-,CASSLSADSSVSPLHF,TGTGCCAGCAGCTTATCCGCGGACAGCAGCGTTTCACCCCTCCACTTT
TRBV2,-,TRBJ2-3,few,CAGEILMGGTQYF,TGTGCCGGCGAAATTTTGATGGGGGGTACGCAGTATTTT
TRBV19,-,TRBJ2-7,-,CASSIVPESSYEQYF,TGTGCCAGTAGTATCGTGCCCGAGAGCTCCTACGAGCAGTACTTC
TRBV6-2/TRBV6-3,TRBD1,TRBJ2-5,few,CASPDPDREMGETQYF,TGTGCCAGTCCAGATCCGGACAGGGAGATGGGTGAGACCCAGTACTTC
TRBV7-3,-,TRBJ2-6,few,CASSLDWGSGANVLTF,TGTGCCAGCAGCTTGGATTGGGGCTCTGGGGCCAACGTCCTGACTTTC
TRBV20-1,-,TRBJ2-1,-,CSADGTPNNEQFF,TGCAGTGCTGATGGGACACCAAACAATGAGCAGTTCTTC
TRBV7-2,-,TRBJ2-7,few,CASRYIHQTSNYEQYF,TGTGCCAGCAGGTACATCCACCAGACCTCCAATTACGAGCAGTACTTC
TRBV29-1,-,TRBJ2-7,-,CSVDSERKAYEQYF,TGCAGCGTTGACTCAGAGCGGAAAGCCTACGAGCAGTACTTC
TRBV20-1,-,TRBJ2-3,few,CSARDLPRDSMFEQYF,TGCAGTGCTAGAGATCTGCCCCGGGATAGTATGTTTGAGCAGTATTTT
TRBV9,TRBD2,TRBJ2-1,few,CASSTRTSGYNEQFF,TGTGCCAGCAGCACTCGGACTAGCGGCTACAATGAGCAGTTCTTC
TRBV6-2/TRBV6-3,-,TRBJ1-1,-,CASRSGTLNTEAFF,TGTGCCAGCAGGTCAGGGACACTGAACACTGAAGCTTTCTTT
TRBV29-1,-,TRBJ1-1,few,CSADGGGGTEAFF,TGCAGCGCAGACGGGGGTGGGGGCACTGAAGCTTTCTTT
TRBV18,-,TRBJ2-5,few,CASSHNGETQYF,TGTGCCAGCTCCCACAACGGGGAGACCCAGTACTTC
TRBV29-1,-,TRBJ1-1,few,CSVEDAGETEAFF,TGCAGCGTTGAAGACGCGGGAGAAACTGAAGCTTTCTTT